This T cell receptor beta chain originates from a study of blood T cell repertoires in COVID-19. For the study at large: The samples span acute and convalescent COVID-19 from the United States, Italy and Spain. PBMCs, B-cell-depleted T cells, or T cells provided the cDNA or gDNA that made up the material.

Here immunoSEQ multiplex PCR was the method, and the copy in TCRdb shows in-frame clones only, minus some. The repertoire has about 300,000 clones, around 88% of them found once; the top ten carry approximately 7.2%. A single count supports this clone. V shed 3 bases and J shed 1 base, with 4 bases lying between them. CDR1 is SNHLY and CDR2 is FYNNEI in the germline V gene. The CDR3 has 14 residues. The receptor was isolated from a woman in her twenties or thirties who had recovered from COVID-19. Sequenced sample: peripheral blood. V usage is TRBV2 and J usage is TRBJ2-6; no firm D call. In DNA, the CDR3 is TGTGCCAGCAGTGACCCATCTGGGGCCAACGTCCTGACTTTC. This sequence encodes CASSDPSGANVLTF.